One and the same sample provided the 2 T cell receptor beta chains below, sequenced in a study of blood T cells in healthy people across ages. Combining a sample-barcoded 5' primer with a J-beta primer mix, a second PCR ran for 7 to 11 cycles. TCRdb used MiXCR to reprocess the 5' RACE reads, holding one entry per CDR3 protein. The top ten clones hold 9.4% of a sample with roughly 700,000 distinct CDR3 sequences, around a quarter of them seen once. These data also formed part of another study, on T cells of mothers and their children.

Sequences were obtained from blood. The origin of the receptors is a boy between 10 and 17 years old in good health.

J is TRBJ2-4 and V is TRBV28; D unresolved. With 8 bases removed from V and 0 bases from J, the gap between germline ends came to 8 bases. CDR1 is MDHEN and CDR2 is SYDVKM in the germline V gene. This CDR3 spans 13 amino acids. CDR3 region: CASADGAKNIQYF. The CDR3 nucleotides are TGTGCCAGCGCCGACGGAGCCAAAAACATTCAGTACTTC. Using reference TRBV28 and TRBJ2-4 for the parts outside the CDR3, the full variable domain is DVKVTQSSRYLVKRTGEKVFLECVQDMDHENMFWYRQDPGLGLRLIYFSYDVKMKEKGDIPEGYSVSREKKERFSLILESASTNQTSMYLCASADGAKNIQYFGAGTRLSVL.

The CDR3 spells CASSEFSGTGRGYTF. CDR3 DNA sequence: TGTGCCAGCAGTGAATTCTCCGGGACAGGGCGGGGCTACACCTTC. The J gene is TRBJ1-2, the V gene TRBV25-1, with 9 bases lining up with TRBD1. The CDR3 covers 15 residues. J was trimmed by 8 bases and V by 1 base; bases with no gene match: 8. CDR1 is MGHDK and CDR2 is SYGVNS in the germline V gene.